The source of this T cell receptor (beta chain) is a study of blood T cell repertoires in COVID-19. Study overall: Some COVID-19 samples were acute and others convalescent; all came from the United States, Italy and Spain. PBMCs, B-cell-depleted T cells, or T cells provided the cDNA or gDNA that made up the material.

Per the study methods: Amplification of reference gene primers provided the estimated nucleated cell counts. Here immunoSEQ multiplex PCR was the method, and the copy in TCRdb shows in-frame clones only, minus some. The V and J calls and the clone size are those of that table, but D and trimming were determined from the DNA. The profile covers about 230,000 clones, with about 88% appearing a single time and around 0.97% taken by the ten largest. The CDR3 contains 15 residues. In germline, CDR1 is SGHKS, CDR2 YYEKEE (reference sequence). The trim removed 4 bases at V and 9 bases at J, leaving 10 bases unmatched.

The sample consisted of peripheral blood. This TCR derives from a man between 40 and 49 years old with acute or convalescent COVID-19. The rearrangement uses TRBV5-5 and TRBJ2-1; 10 nucleotides align to TRBD2. The CDR3 bases are TGTGCCAGCAGCATTACTAGCGGGGTAGGTAGTGAGCAGTTCTTC. Translation gives CASSITSGVGSEQFF.